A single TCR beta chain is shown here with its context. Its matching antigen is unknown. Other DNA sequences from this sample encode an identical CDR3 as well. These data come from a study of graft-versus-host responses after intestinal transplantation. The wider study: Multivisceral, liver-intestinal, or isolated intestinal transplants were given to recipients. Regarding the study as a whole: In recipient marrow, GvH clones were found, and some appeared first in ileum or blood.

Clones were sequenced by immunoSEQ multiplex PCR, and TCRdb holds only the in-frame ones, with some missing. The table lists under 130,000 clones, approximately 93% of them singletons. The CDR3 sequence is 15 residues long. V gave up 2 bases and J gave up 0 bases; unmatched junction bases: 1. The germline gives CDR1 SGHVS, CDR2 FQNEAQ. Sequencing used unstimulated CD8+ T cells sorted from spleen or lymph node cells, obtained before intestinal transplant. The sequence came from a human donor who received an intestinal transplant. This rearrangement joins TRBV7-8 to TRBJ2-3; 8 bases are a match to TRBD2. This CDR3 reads CASSLTGGSTDTQYF. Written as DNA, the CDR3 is TGTGCCAGCAGCTTAACGGGGGGGAGCACAGATACGCAGTATTTT.